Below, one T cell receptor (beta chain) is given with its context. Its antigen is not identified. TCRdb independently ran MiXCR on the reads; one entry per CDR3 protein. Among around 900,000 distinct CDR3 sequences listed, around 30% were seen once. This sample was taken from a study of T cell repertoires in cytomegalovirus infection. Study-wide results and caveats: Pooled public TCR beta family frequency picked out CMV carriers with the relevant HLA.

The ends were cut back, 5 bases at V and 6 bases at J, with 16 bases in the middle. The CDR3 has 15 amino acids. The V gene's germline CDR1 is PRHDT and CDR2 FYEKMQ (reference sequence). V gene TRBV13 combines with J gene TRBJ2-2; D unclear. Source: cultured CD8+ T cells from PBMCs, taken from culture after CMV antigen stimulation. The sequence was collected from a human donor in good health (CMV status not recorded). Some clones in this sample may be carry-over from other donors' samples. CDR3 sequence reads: CASSPARKSAGELFF. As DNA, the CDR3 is TGTGCCAGCAGCCCGGCTCGGAAATCCGCCGGGGAGCTGTTTTTT.